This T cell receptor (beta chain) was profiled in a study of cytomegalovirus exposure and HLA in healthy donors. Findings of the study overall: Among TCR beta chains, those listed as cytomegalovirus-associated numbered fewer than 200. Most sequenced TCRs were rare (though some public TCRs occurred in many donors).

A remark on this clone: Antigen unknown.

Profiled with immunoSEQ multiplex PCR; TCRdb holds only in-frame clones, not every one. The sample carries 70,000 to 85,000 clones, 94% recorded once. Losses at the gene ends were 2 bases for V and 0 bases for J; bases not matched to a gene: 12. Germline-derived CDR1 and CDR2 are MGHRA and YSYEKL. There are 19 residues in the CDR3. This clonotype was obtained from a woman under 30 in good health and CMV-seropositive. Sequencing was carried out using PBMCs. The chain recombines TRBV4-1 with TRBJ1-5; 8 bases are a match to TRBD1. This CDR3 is CASSQFGTSDRASNQPQHF. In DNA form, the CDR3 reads TGCGCCAGCAGCCAATTTGGGACCTCGGACAGGGCTAGCAATCAGCCCCAGCATTTT.